This T cell receptor (beta chain) was identified during a study of cytotoxic CD8 clonotypes in ibrutinib-treated CLL. For the study at large: There were about 11 relapsed/refractory patients and about 15 treatment-naive patients, and roughly 18 were IGHV unmutated.

The CDR3 has 12 amino acids. CDR1 SGDLS and CDR2 YYNGEE come from the germline V gene. The V gene lost 4 bases and the J gene lost 3 bases, with 6 bases spanning the gap. Broader study findings: Under treatment, the uncommon public clonotypes either contracted or remained stable.

Method: immunoSEQ multiplex PCR; TCRdb's copy keeps in-frame clones and lacks some. The table shows 35,000 to 45,000 clones, with 60% to 80% occurring only once. Points on this clone: Its antigen is unknown.

The genes are TRBV9 and TRBJ2-3; D remains unclear. This clonotype was sampled from a human donor with chronic lymphocytic leukemia. The sample in question was PBMCs, obtained after 12 months of ibrutinib treatment. Here the CDR3 DNA reads TGTGCCAGCAGCCTGGGGACAGATACGCAGTATTTT. It yields the protein CASSLGTDTQYF.